One TCR beta chain is described in this entry. Its antigen remains unknown. This sample is part of a study of T cell responses to AZD1222 COVID-19 vaccine. General study findings and limits: At baseline, just a handful of AZD1222 recipients tested seropositive. Repertoire sampling happened only post peak T cell response. Spike-wide coverage was observed for vaccine-associated CD4 TCRs, with dominant responses at 160-218 and 743-854.

CDR3 size: 14 residues. The germline V and J ends were trimmed by 3 bases and 4 bases, with 12 bases remaining between them. Germline assignment: CDR1 MNHEY and CDR2 SMNVEV (reference sequence). Measured with immunoSEQ multiplex PCR; TCRdb has only the in-frame clones, and not every one. The data contain about 80,000 clones, less than 95% of them singletons. The TCR sequence derives from an adult who received the AZD1222 COVID-19 vaccine. Sequences were derived from peripheral blood, sampled 28 days after the second AZD1222 dose. The rearrangement uses TRBV27 and TRBJ1-2; no firm D call. The DNA for the CDR3 is TGTGCCAGCAGTTTTAGGGCAGCTACCTATGGCTACACCTTC. Translated, it gives CASSFRAATYGYTF.